Listed below are T cell receptor beta chains from one sample, sequenced in a study of cytomegalovirus exposure and HLA in healthy donors. Libraries were prepared by immunoSEQ multiplex PCR; TCRdb keeps only in-frame clonotypes and omits some of them. Among 150,000 to 200,000 clones listed, around 84% were seen once. Sequencing was done on a sample of PBMCs. These receptors all stem from a man younger than 35 in good health and CMV-seropositive. Each CDR3 is given with its conserved first and last residue. The D gene is left open where the match is weak. Clone size appears in some rows only: once, few, many, or a class for an expanded clone.

clone_size,v_call,d_call,j_call,cdr3_aa,cdr3_nt
-,TRBV30,-,TRBJ2-5,CAWRGGGQETQYF,TGTGCCTGGAGGGGAGGGGGGCAAGAGACCCAGTACTTC
-,TRBV28,TRBD1,TRBJ2-5,CASSLGQGVAETQYF,TGTGCCAGCAGTTTAGGACAGGGCGTCGCGGAGACCCAGTACTTC
-,TRBV27,TRBD2,TRBJ2-1,CASSPWTSGNEQFF,TGTGCCAGCAGCCCTTGGACTAGCGGCAATGAGCAGTTCTTC
-,TRBV6-5,-,TRBJ2-2,CASSPVFTGELFF,TGTGCCAGCAGTCCAGTTTTTACCGGGGAGCTGTTTTTT
-,TRBV4-2,-,TRBJ1-1,CASSSEGETEAFF,TGTGCCAGCAGCTCGGAAGGGGAAACTGAAGCTTTCTTT
-,TRBV25-1,TRBD1,TRBJ1-2,CASSEPGTGAISYGYTF,TGTGCCAGCAGTGAACCGGGGACAGGGGCTATAAGCTATGGCTACACCTTC
-,TRBV30,TRBD2,TRBJ2-4,CAWGVGGDIQYF,TGTGCCTGGGGCGTGGGGGGGGACATTCAGTACTTC
-,TRBV6-5,-,TRBJ2-1,CASSYGWARNNEQFF,TGTGCCAGCAGTTACGGGTGGGCCCGCAACAATGAGCAGTTCTTC
-,TRBV6-9,TRBD1,TRBJ2-1,CASSYFPGQGGMEGACNEQFF,TGTGCCAGCAGTTATTTTCCGGGACAGGGGGGAATGGAGGGGGCTTGCAATGAGCAGTTCTTC
-,TRBV5-8,TRBD1,TRBJ2-5,CASSAGTGWETQYF,TGTGCCAGCAGCGCCGGGACAGGGTGGGAGACCCAGTACTTC
-,TRBV5-4,-,TRBJ2-2,CASSLTSLGELFF,TGTGCCAGCAGCTTGACGAGTTTGGGGGAGCTGTTTTTT
-,TRBV6-1,-,TRBJ2-2,CASSAGDAGELFF,TGTGCCAGCAGTGCAGGGGACGCCGGGGAGCTGTTTTTT
-,TRBV7-3,-,TRBJ2-1,CACEGPSGNEQFF,TGTGCCTGTGAAGGGCCGAGCGGGAATGAGCAGTTCTTC
once,TRBV30,-,TRBJ1-1,CAWSVTPSQVNTEAFF,TGTGCCTGGAGTGTAACCCCCTCCCAGGTGAACACTGAAGCTTTCTTT
-,TRBV7-3,TRBD2,TRBJ2-2,CASSPRGGAGELFF,TGTGCCAGCAGCCCACGGGGGGGCGCCGGGGAGCTGTTTTTT
once,TRBV18,-,TRBJ1-4,CASSQGRADGEKLFF,TGTGCCAGCTCGCAGGGGAGGGCCGACGGCGAAAAACTGTTTTTT
-,TRBV2,TRBD2,TRBJ2-5,CASRGTSGKEETQYF,TGTGCCAGCAGGGGGACTAGCGGGAAGGAAGAGACCCAGTACTTC
-,TRBV27,TRBD2,TRBJ2-1,CASSPRREVVMNEQFF,TGTGCCAGCAGTCCAAGGCGGGAGGTTGTGATGAATGAGCAGTTCTTC
-,TRBV29-1,-,TRBJ2-1,CSVRVSYNEQFF,TGCAGCGTCAGGGTGTCCTACAATGAGCAGTTCTTC
-,TRBV10-3,TRBD2,TRBJ2-2,CAISESPGGSVGELFF,TGTGCCATCAGTGAGTCCCCGGGAGGTTCCGTCGGGGAGCTGTTTTTT
few,TRBV19,TRBD1,TRBJ1-1,CASSRTGADTEAFF,TGTGCCAGTAGCCGGACAGGGGCAGACACTGAAGCTTTCTTT
-,TRBV30,-,TRBJ2-7,CAWSGLGEQYF,TGTGCCTGGTCAGGCTTGGGCGAGCAGTACTTC
-,TRBV5-1,-,TRBJ1-1,CASSPGTGVAEAFF,TGCGCCAGCAGTCCCGGGACGGGGGTGGCTGAAGCTTTCTTT
-,TRBV4-2,-,TRBJ1-5,CASSQEQGSNQPQHF,TGTGCCAGCAGCCAAGAGCAGGGAAGCAATCAGCCCCAGCATTTT
once,TRBV7-2,-,TRBJ2-7,CASSSGLIPNEQYF,TGTGCCAGCAGCTCCGGACTCATTCCTAACGAGCAGTACTTC
-,TRBV4-3,-,TRBJ1-4,CASSQEWGTNEKLFF,TGCGCCAGCAGCCAAGAGTGGGGCACTAATGAAAAACTGTTTTTT
-,TRBV28,TRBD2,TRBJ2-7,CASSFAFMGGYSYEQYF,TGTGCCAGCAGTTTCGCTTTCATGGGGGGGTACTCCTACGAGCAGTACTTC
-,TRBV19,TRBD2,TRBJ2-3,CASSLVTSYTQYF,TGTGCCAGTAGCTTGGTGACTAGCTATACGCAGTATTTT
-,TRBV28,-,TRBJ2-7,CASSPLYQGHEQYF,TGTGCCAGCAGTCCCCTATACCAGGGCCACGAGCAGTACTTC
-,TRBV5-4,TRBD2,TRBJ2-1,CASRSGTSGGNEQFF,TGTGCCAGCAGGAGTGGGACTAGCGGGGGGAATGAGCAGTTCTTC
-,TRBV5-6,TRBD1,TRBJ1-2,CASSFVDRDYGYTF,TGTGCCAGCAGCTTCGTGGACAGGGACTATGGCTACACCTTC
few,TRBV18,TRBD1,TRBJ1-5,CASSPRERTGDSNQPQHF,TGTGCCAGCTCACCTCGCGAAAGAACAGGGGATAGCAATCAGCCCCAGCATTTT
-,TRBV27,-,TRBJ2-3,CASSPHSGSTDTQYF,TGTGCCAGCAGTCCGCATAGCGGTTCGACAGATACGCAGTATTTT
-,TRBV9,TRBD2,TRBJ2-1,CASSGPSGSYNEQFF,TGTGCCAGCAGCGGGCCCAGCGGGAGTTACAATGAGCAGTTCTTC
-,TRBV30,TRBD1,TRBJ2-7,CAWSVRDSYEQYF,TGTGCCTGGAGTGTCCGGGACAGCTACGAGCAGTACTTC
-,TRBV7-2,TRBD1,TRBJ1-2,CASSIGQGARGYTF,TGTGCCAGCAGCATCGGACAGGGGGCGAGGGGCTACACCTTC
-,TRBV28,TRBD1,TRBJ1-3,CASSGTGEGNTIYF,TGTGCCAGCAGTGGGACAGGGGAAGGAAACACCATATATTTT
-,TRBV27,-,TRBJ2-2,CASSLVSGNTGELFF,TGTGCCAGCAGTTTAGTAAGCGGGAACACCGGGGAGCTGTTTTTT
-,TRBV9,TRBD1,TRBJ2-7,CASSEGTGTEYF,TGTGCCAGCAGCGAGGGGACCGGGACAGAGTACTTC